This TCR beta chain emerged from a study of regulatory T cells in long-lasting Graves disease. This clonotype was seen repeatedly, ten times or more. The ends were cut back, 4 bases at V and 5 bases at J, with 18 bases in the middle. Germline lookup yields CDR1 MDHEN and CDR2 SYDVKM. The CDR3 runs 15 residues. Time point of the sample: newly diagnosed GD, antithyroid drugs for less than 3 months. The TCR library was prepared using RNA isolated from PBMCs. Investigators report Graves' disease was diagnosed under American Thyroid Association guidelines. Patients were enrolled at an endocrinology department in Xi'an, China. CDR3 regions were amplified by Arm-PCR using iRepertoire HTBI primers to build TCR beta libraries. TCRdb independently ran MiXCR on the multiplex PCR reads; one entry per CDR3 protein. This sample yields approximately 480,000 distinct CDR3 sequences, of which 16% are seen a single time; 12% belongs to the top ten.

These data were likewise used in another study, on T cells in Graves' hyperthyroidism and ophthalmopathy. This second study notes: Those with hyperthyroidism were 18 to 65 years old, newly diagnosed, and ill for under 2 months. First-round RT-PCR targeting the TCR CDR3 was performed with the HTBI primer set.

The source of this sequence is a man in his forties or fifties with Graves disease. The chain employs TRBV28 and TRBJ2-7; tentatively, D is TRBD1 or TRBD2 (5 bases each). Material: peripheral blood mononuclear cells (PBMCs), obtained at new diagnosis, from a patient treated with antithyroid drugs. CDR3 amino acids: CASSWGSRPRDEQYF. In DNA form, the CDR3 reads TGTGCCAGCAGTTGGGGGTCGAGACCCCGAGACGAGCAGTACTTC.